One and the same sample provided the 9 T cell receptor beta chains below, sequenced in a study of cytomegalovirus exposure and HLA in healthy donors. Generated by immunoSEQ multiplex PCR, the TCRdb table keeps only in-frame clones and is missing some. The table lists roughly 79,000 clones, around 94% of them singletons, with 0.67% in the top ten. Sequencing input: PBMCs. The receptors here all came from a man aged 18 to 29 in good health and CMV-seronegative.

In this sample, this clone turned up a few times. This chain uses TRBV2 with TRBJ1-6; D not certain. The CDR3 is made up of 13 amino acids. The germline V gene encodes CDR1 SNHLY and CDR2 FYNNEI. Trimming took 6 bases from V and 7 from J, leaving 10 bases between them. The CDR3 here is CASRREVNSPLHF. The DNA of the CDR3 is TGTGCCAGCAGAAGGGAGGTCAATTCACCCCTCCACTTT.

This chain joins TRBV5-4 and TRBJ1-3; 9 nucleotides agree with TRBD1. Germline V lookup: CDR1 SGHNT, CDR2 YYREEE (reference sequence). Unmatched junction bases numbered 14, after V lost 4 bases and J lost 6 bases. The CDR3 is 17 residues long. CDR3 region: CASSPGGGQGGVNTIYF. In nucleotides, the CDR3 is TGTGCCAGCAGCCCGGGGGGGGGACAGGGAGGCGTAAACACCATATATTTT.

The gene calls are TRBV5-1 and TRBJ1-1; no firm D call. Per germline, CDR1 SGHRS and CDR2 YFSETQ. The V gene lost 4 bases and the J gene lost 10 bases, with 17 bases spanning the gap. The CDR3 has 13 amino acids. The CDR3 sequence is CASSASPGEGAFF. The CDR3 region has the DNA TGCGCCAGCAGCGCGTCCCCGGGAGAGGGAGCTTTCTTT.

This clone is a singleton in its sample. This chain uses TRBV7-6 with TRBJ2-7, with 11 bases identical to TRBD1. The germline CDR1 and CDR2 sequences are SGHVS and FNYEAQ. This CDR3 has 17 residues. The V gene end was trimmed by 1 base and the J gene end by 3 bases; junction bases not matched to a gene: 8. This CDR3 is CASSLGARGQGVYEQYF. The CDR3 nucleotides read TGTGCCAGCAGCTTAGGGGCCCGGGGACAGGGGGTCTACGAGCAGTACTTC.

The chain employs TRBV4-2 and TRBJ2-3; possibly TRBD2 for D (5 bases). This CDR3 spans 15 amino acids. Germline V gene lookup returns CDR1 LGHNA and CDR2 YNFKEQ. V was cut by 8 bases and J by 3 bases, with 18 bases left in between. CDR3: CASVPGTKETDTQYF. The CDR3 DNA reads TGTGCCAGCGTTCCGGGAACCAAGGAGACAGATACGCAGTATTTT.

The V gene is TRBV4-1, the J gene TRBJ2-5, with TRBD2 matching 7 bases. V dropped 2 bases and J dropped 2; count of bases not matched to a gene: 8. Per the germline V gene, CDR1 is MGHRA and CDR2 is YSYEKL. CDR3 length: 16 residues. The CDR3 sequence: CASSQRGPGGQETQYF. The DNA for the CDR3 is TGCGCCAGCAGCCAACGTGGTCCGGGAGGACAAGAGACCCAGTACTTC.

J is TRBJ1-3 and V is TRBV7-9, with D possibly TRBD1 on 5 matching bases. Germline CDR1 is SEHNR and CDR2 is FQNEAQ (reference sequence). V lost 8 bases and J 4 bases, leaving 12 bases between the germline ends. CDR3 length: 13 amino acids. DNA of the CDR3: TGTGCCAGCGGAGGGACCCGAGGAAACACCATATATTTT. Amino acids: CASGGTRGNTIYF.

V and J are TRBV29-1 and TRBJ1-1; D possibly corresponds to TRBD1 (5 bases). This CDR3 spans 11 amino acids. Germline CDR1 is SQVTM and CDR2 is ANQGSEA. V gave up 4 bases and J gave up 6 bases, with 9 bases separating them. The CDR3 nucleotides are TGCAGCGTTGTTCGGGGGGCTGAAGCTTTCTTT. It is translated as CSVVRGAEAFF. The full variable domain, in which reference TRBV29-1 and TRBJ1-1 provide the parts outside the CDR3, is SAVISQKPSRDICQRGTSLTIQCQVDSQVTMMFWYRQQPGQSLTLIATANQGSEATYESGFVIDKFPISRPNLTFSTLTVSNMSPEDSSIYLCSVVRGAEAFFGQGTRLTVV.

The V gene is TRBV27, the J gene TRBJ2-7, with TRBD1 matching over 7 bases. The ends lost 2 bases at V and 2 bases at J; junction bases unmatched: 3. From germline, CDR1 is MNHEY and CDR2 SMNVEV (reference sequence). The CDR3 consists of 14 residues. The CDR3, as DNA: TGTGCCAGCAGTTTAAGTGGGACAGCCTACGAGCAGTACTTC. Encoded protein: CASSLSGTAYEQYF.